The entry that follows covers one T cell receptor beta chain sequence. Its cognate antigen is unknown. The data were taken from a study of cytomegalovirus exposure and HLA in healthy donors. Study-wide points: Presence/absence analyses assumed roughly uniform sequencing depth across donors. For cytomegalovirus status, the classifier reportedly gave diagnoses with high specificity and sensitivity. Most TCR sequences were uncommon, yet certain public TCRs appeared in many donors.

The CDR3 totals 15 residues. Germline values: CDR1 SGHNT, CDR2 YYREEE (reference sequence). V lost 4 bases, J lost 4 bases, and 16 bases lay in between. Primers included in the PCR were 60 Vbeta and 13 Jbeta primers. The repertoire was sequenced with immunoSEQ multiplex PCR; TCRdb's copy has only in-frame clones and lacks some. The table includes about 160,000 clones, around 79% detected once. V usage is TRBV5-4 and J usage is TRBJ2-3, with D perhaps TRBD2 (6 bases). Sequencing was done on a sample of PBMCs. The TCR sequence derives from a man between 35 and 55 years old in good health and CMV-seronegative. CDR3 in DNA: TGTGCCAGCAGCCAGGGAGCGGGTACTTCAGATACGCAGTATTTT. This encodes CASSQGAGTSDTQYF.